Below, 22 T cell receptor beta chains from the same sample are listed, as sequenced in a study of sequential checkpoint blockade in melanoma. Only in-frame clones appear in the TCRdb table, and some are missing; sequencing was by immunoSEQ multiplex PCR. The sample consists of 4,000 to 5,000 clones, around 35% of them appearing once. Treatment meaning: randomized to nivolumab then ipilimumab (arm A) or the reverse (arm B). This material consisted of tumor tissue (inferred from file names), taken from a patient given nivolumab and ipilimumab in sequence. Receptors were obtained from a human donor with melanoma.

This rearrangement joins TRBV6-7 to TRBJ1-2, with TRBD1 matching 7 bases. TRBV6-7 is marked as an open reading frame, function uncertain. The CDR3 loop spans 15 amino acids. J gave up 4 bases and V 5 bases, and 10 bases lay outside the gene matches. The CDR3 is CASSGPPQGGYGYTF. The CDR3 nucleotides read TGTGCCAGCAGTGGGCCCCCGCAGGGGGGCTATGGCTACACCTTC.

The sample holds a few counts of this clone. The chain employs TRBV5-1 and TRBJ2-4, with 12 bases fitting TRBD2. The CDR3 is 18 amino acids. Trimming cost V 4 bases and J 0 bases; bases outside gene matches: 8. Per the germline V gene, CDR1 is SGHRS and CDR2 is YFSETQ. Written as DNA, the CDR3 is TGCGCCAGCAGCCTAGGACTAGCGGGGCATCTAGCCAAAAACATTCAGTACTTC. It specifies CASSLGLAGHLAKNIQYF.

This CDR3 reads CASSPRGEGGNTIYF. CDR3 DNA: TGTGCCAGCTCACCAAGAGGGGAAGGCGGAAACACCATATATTTT. V is TRBV18 and J is TRBJ1-3, with D tentatively TRBD1 (5 bases). V was pared by 2 bases and J by 4 bases, with 12 bases between. This CDR3 region has 15 residues. CDR1 and CDR2 from the germline V gene are KGHSH and LQKENI.

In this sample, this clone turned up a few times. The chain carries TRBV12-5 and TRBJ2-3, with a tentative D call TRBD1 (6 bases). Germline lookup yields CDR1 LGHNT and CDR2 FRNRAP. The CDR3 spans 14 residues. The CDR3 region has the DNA TGTGCCAGCTTTAAGGGGGAAATCAGCGATACGCAGTATTTT. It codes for CASFKGEISDTQYF.

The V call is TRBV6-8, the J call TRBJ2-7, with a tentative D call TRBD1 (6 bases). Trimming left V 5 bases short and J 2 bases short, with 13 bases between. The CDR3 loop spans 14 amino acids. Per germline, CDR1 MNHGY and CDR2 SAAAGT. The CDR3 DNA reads TGTGCCAGCAGTCCCTTAGCAGGGGCCTACGAGCAGTACTTC. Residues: CASSPLAGAYEQYF.

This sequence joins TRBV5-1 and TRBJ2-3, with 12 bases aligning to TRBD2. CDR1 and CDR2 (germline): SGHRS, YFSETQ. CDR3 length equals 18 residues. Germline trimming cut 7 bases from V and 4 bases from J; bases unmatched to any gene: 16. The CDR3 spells CASCRRTSGKGAADTQYF. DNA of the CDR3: TGCGCCAGCTGCCGAAGGACTAGCGGGAAGGGGGCTGCAGATACGCAGTATTTT.

The CDR3 nucleotides read TGTGCCAGCTCACCAGACAATCAGCCCCAGCATTTT. It specifies CASSPDNQPQHF. The V and J genes are TRBV18 and TRBJ1-5; no reliable D call. This CDR3 contains 12 residues. Looked up from germline, CDR1 is KGHSH and CDR2 is LQKENI. V was trimmed by 2 bases and J by 3 bases, leaving 2 bases between them.

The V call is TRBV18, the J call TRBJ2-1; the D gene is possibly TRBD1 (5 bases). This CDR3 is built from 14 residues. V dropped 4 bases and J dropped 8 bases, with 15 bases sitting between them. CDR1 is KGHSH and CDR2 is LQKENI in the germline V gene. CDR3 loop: CASSRSQGTDEQFF. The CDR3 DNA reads TGTGCCAGCTCACGCAGTCAGGGCACGGATGAGCAGTTCTTC.

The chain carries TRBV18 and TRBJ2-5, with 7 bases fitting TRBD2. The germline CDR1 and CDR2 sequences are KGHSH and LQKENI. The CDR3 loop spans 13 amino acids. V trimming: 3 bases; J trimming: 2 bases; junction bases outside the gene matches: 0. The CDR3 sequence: CASSPGLQETQYF. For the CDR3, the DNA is TGTGCCAGCTCACCGGGACTACAAGAGACCCAGTACTTC.

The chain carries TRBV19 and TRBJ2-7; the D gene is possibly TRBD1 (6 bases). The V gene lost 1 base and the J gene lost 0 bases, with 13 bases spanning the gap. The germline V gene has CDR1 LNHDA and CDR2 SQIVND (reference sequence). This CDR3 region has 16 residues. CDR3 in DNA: TGTGCCAGTAGTATAGGGGGGCCAGGACGCTCCTACGAGCAGTACTTC. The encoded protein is CASSIGGPGRSYEQYF.

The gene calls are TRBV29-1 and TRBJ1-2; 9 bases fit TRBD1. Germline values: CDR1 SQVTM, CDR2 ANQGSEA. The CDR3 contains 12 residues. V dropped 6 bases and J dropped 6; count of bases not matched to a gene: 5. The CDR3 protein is CSVRTGVDGYTF. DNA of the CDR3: TGCAGCGTCCGGACAGGGGTGGATGGCTACACCTTC.

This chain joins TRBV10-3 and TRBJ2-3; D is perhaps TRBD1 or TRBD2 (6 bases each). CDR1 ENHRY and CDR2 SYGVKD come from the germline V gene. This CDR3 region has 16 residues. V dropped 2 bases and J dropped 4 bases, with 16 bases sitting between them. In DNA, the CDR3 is TGTGCCATCAGTGAGGTCGGCGGGAAGGGGGCAGATACGCAGTATTTT. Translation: CAISEVGGKGADTQYF.

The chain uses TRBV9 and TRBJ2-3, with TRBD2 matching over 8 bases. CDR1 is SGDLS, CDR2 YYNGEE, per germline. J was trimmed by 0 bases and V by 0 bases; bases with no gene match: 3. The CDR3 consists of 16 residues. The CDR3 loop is CASSVEAGVSTDTQYF. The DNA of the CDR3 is TGTGCCAGCAGCGTAGAAGCGGGAGTGAGCACAGATACGCAGTATTTT.

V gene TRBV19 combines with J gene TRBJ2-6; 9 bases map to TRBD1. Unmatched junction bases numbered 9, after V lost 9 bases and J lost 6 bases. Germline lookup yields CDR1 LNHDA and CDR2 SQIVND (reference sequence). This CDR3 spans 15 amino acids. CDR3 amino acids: CASRGRDREANVLTF. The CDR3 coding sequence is TGTGCCAGCAGGGGGCGGGACAGGGAGGCCAACGTCCTGACTTTC.

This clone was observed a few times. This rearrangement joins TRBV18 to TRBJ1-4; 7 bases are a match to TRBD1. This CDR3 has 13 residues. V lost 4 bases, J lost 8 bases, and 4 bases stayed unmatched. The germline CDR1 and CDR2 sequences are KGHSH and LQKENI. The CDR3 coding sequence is TGTGCCAGCTCACTGAAACAGGGGGAAAAACTGTTTTTT. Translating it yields CASSLKQGEKLFF.

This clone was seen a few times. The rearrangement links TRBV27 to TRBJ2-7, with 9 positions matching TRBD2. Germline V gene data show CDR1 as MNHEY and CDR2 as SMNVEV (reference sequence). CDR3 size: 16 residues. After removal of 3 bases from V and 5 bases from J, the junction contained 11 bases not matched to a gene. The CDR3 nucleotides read TGTGCCAGCAGTTTCCTTGGCGGGAGGGCTGAGGACGAGCAGTACTTC. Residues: CASSFLGGRAEDEQYF.

The CDR3 DNA reads as TGTGCCAGCAAAAAAGGGGGAGCTAACTATGGCTACACCTTC. This codes for CASKKGGANYGYTF. This chain uses TRBV9 with TRBJ1-2; D may be TRBD1 (6 bases). V lost 6 bases, J lost 0 bases, and 12 bases lay in between. The CDR3 runs 14 residues. Per germline, CDR1 SGDLS and CDR2 YYNGEE.

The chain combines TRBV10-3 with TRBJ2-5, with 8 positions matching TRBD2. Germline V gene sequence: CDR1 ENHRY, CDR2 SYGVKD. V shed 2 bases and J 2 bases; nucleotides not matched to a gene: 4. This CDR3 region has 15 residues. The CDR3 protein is CAISEASGLQETQYF. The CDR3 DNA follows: TGTGCCATCAGTGAGGCTAGCGGGTTACAAGAGACCCAGTACTTC.

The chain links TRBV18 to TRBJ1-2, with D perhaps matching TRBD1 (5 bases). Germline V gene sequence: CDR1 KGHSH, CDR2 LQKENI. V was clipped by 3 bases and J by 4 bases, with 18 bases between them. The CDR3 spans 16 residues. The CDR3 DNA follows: TGTGCCAGCTCACCGTTCAGCCTACAGGAAGCCTATGGCTACACCTTC. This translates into CASSPFSLQEAYGYTF. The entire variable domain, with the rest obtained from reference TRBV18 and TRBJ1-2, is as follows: NAGVMQNPRHLVRRRGQEARLRCSPMKGHSHVYWYRQLPEEGLKFMVYLQKENIIDESGMPKERFSAEFPKEGPSILRIQQVVRGDSAAYFCASSPFSLQEAYGYTFGSGTRLTVV.

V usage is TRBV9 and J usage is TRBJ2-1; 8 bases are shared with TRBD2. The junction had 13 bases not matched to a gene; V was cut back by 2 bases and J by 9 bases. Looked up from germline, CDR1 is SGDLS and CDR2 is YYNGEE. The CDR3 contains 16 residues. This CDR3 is CASSVQPGTRSPEQFF. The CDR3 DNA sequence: TGTGCCAGCAGCGTCCAACCCGGGACTAGGTCTCCTGAGCAGTTCTTC.

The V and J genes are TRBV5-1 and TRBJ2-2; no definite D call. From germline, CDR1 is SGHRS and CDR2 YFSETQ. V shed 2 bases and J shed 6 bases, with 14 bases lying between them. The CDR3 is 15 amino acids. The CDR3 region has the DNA TGCGCCAGCAGCTTCGTTCAGGATGCGGCCGGGGAGCTGTTTTTT. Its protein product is CASSFVQDAAGELFF.

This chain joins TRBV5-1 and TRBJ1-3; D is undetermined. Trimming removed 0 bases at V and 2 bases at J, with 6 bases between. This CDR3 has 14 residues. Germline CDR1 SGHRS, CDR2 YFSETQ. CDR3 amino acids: CASSLESAGNTIYF. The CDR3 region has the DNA TGCGCCAGCAGCTTGGAGTCGGCTGGAAACACCATATATTTT.